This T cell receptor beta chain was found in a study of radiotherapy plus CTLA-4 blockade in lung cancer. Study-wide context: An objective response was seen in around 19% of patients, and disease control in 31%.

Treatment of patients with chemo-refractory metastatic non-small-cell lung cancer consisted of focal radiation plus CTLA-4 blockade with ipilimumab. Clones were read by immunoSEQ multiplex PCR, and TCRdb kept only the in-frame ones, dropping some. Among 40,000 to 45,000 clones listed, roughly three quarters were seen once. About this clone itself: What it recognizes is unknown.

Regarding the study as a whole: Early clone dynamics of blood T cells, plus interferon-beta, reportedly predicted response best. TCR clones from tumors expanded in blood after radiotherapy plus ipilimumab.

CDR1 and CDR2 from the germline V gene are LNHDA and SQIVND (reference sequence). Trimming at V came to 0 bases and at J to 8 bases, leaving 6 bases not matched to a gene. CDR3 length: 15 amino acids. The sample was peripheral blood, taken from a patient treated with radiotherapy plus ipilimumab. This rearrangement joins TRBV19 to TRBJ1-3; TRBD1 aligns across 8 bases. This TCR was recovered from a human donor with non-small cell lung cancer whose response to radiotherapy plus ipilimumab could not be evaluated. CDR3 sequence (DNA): TGTGCCAGTAGTATAGATGTGGACAGGGAAGACACCATATATTTT. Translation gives CASSIDVDREDTIYF.